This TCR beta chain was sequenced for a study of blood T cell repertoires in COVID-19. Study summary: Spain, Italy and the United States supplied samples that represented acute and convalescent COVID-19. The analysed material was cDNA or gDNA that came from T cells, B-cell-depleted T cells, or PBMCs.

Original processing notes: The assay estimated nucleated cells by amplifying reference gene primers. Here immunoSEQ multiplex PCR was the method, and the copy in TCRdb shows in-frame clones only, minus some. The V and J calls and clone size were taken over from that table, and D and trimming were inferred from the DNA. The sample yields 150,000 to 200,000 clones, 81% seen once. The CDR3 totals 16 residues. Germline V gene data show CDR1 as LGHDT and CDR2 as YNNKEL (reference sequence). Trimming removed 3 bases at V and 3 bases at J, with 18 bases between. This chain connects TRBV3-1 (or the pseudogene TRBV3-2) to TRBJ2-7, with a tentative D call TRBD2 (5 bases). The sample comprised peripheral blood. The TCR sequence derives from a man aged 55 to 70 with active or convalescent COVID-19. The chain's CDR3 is CASSHYVGSGNYEQYF. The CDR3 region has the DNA TGTGCCAGCAGCCACTACGTGGGATCGGGAAACTACGAGCAGTACTTC.